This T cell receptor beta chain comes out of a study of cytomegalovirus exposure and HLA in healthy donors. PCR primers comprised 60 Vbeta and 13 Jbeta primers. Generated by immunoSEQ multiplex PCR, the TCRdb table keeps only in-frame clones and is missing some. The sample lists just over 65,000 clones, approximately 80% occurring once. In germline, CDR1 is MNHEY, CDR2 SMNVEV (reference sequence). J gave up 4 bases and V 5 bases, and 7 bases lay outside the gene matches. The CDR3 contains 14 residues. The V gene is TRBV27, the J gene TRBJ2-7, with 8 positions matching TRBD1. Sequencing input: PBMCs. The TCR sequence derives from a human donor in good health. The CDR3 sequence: CASSLSTGGYEQYF. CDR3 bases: TGTGCCAGCAGTCTCTCAACAGGGGGGTACGAGCAGTACTTC.